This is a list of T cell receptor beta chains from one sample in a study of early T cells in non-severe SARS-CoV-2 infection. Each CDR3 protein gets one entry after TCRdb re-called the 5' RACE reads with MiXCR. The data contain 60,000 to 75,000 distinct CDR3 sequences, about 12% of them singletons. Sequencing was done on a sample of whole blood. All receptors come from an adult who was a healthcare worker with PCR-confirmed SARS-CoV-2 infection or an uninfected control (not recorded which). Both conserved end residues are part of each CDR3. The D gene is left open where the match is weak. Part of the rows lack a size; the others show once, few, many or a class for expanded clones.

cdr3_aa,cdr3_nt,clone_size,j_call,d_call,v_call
CASSPGLAGVGETQYF,TGCGCCAGCAGCCCTGGACTAGCGGGGGTTGGAGAGACCCAGTACTTC,.,TRBJ2-5,TRBD2,TRBV4-1
CASSTTGGKAEAFF,TGTGCCAGCTCGACGACAGGGGGCAAGGCTGAAGCTTTCTTT,many,TRBJ1-1,TRBD1,TRBV18
CASGDRGRRTQYF,TGTGCCAGCGGGGACAGGGGGAGAAGGACCCAGTACTTC,.,TRBJ2-5,TRBD1,TRBV6-2/TRBV6-3
CASSLQGGINTGELFF,TGTGCCAGCAGCTTACAAGGCGGGATCAACACCGGGGAGCTGTTTTTT,many,TRBJ2-2,.,TRBV11-3
CSASVVSGIYGYTF,TGCAGTGCTTCCGTCGTATCGGGAATCTATGGCTACACCTTC,many,TRBJ1-2,.,TRBV20-1
CASSIQLAGTYNEQFF,TGCGCCAGCAGCATCCAACTAGCGGGCACATACAATGAGCAGTTCTTC,many,TRBJ2-1,TRBD2,TRBV5-1
CASSQGVLEGLYNEQFF,TGTGCCAGCAGCCAAGGGGTGCTTGAAGGGCTCTACAATGAGCAGTTCTTC,.,TRBJ2-1,.,TRBV14
CASSLRIATNEKLFF,TGCGCCAGCAGCCTTAGAATAGCAACTAATGAAAAACTGTTTTTT,many,TRBJ1-4,.,TRBV4-1
CAIRGTGAFTGELFF,TGTGCCATCAGAGGGACAGGGGCCTTCACCGGGGAGCTGTTTTTT,few,TRBJ2-2,TRBD1,TRBV10-3
CASSLVGGPTPTDTQYF,TGTGCCAGCAGCTTAGTCGGGGGGCCGACCCCCACAGATACGCAGTATTTT,.,TRBJ2-3,.,TRBV7-6
CASRLALCPEAFF,TGTGCAAGTCGCTTAGCTCTATGCCCTGAAGCTTTCTTT,many,TRBJ1-1,.,TRBV12-2
CASSQRSGSSYEQYF,TGTGCCAGCAGCCAACGCAGCGGGTCATCCTACGAGCAGTACTTC,few,TRBJ2-7,.,TRBV11-3
CASRSDPNTGELFF,TGTGCCAGCAGATCGGACCCAAACACCGGGGAGCTGTTTTTT,many,TRBJ2-2,.,TRBV2
CASSFIDRNTEAFF,TGTGCCAGCAGCTTTATCGACAGGAACACTGAAGCTTTCTTT,many,TRBJ1-1,.,TRBV11-2
CASMPTSIGTQYF,TGTGCCAGTATGCCGACTAGCATAGGGACCCAGTACTTC,.,TRBJ2-5,TRBD2,TRBV6-2/TRBV6-3
CASSLYRSTPLHF,TGTGCCAGCAGTTTATATAGGTCTACACCCCTCCACTTT,.,TRBJ1-6,.,TRBV27
CASSDQISTVMNTEAFF,TGTGCCAGCAGTGACCAAATTTCGACAGTAATGAACACTGAAGCTTTCTTT,.,TRBJ1-1,.,TRBV6-1
CASSVVSSPSNEQFF,TGTGCCAGCAGCGTAGTATCTAGCCCCTCCAATGAGCAGTTCTTC,.,TRBJ2-1,.,TRBV9
CARYKTSGRVNEQFF,TGTGCCAGGTATAAGACTAGCGGGAGAGTAAATGAGCAGTTCTTC,many,TRBJ2-1,TRBD2,TRBV2
CASSIARGQRDTQYF,TGTGCCAGTAGTATAGCCAGGGGGCAACGAGATACGCAGTATTTT,many,TRBJ2-3,TRBD1,TRBV19
CASSLGWQGASGYTF,TGTGCCAGCAGCTTAGGATGGCAGGGGGCGTCCGGCTACACCTTC,many,TRBJ1-2,TRBD1,TRBV7-9
CASSPTGFTDTQYF,TGTGCCAGCAGCCCCACAGGGTTCACAGATACGCAGTATTTT,few,TRBJ2-3,.,TRBV14
CAISATGETTEAFF,TGTGCCATCAGTGCTACAGGGGAGACCACTGAAGCTTTCTTT,many,TRBJ1-1,TRBD1,TRBV10-3
CASSLTGGDGYTF,TGTGCCAGCAGCTTAACAGGGGGTGATGGCTACACCTTC,.,TRBJ1-2,TRBD1,TRBV7-9
CASSPRRANDSPLHF,TGTGCCAGCAGCCCCCGGAGGGCCAACGATTCACCCCTCCACTTT,.,TRBJ1-6,.,TRBV7-9
CASSPGDETQYF,TGTGCCAGCAGCCCCGGGGACGAGACCCAGTACTTC,many,TRBJ2-5,.,TRBV6-2/TRBV6-3
CASSSGTSGRRDEQFF,TGTGCCAGCAGCTCCGGGACTAGCGGGAGGCGCGATGAGCAGTTCTTC,few,TRBJ2-1,TRBD2,TRBV5-5
CASSGLAGETYNEQFF,TGTGCCAGTAGTGGACTAGCGGGAGAGACCTACAATGAGCAGTTCTTC,few,TRBJ2-1,TRBD2,TRBV19
CASSEPRQAQYF,TGTGCCAGCAGTGAACCCCGGCAGGCGCAGTACTTC,.,TRBJ2-7,.,TRBV6-1
CASRTRDKAYEQYF,TGCGCCAGCAGAACTAGGGACAAAGCCTACGAGCAGTACTTC,many,TRBJ2-7,.,TRBV5-1
CASRADHNEQFF,TGTGCCAGCAGGGCGGATCACAATGAGCAGTTCTTC,.,TRBJ2-1,.,TRBV21-1
CASSPQSYEQYF,TGTGCCAGCTCACCACAATCCTACGAGCAGTACTTC,many,TRBJ2-7,.,TRBV18
CAIRQGAENTEAFF,TGTGCCATCAGACAGGGGGCGGAGAACACTGAAGCTTTCTTT,few,TRBJ1-1,TRBD1,TRBV10-3
CASRLSTEAFF,TGTGCCAGCAGGTTATCCACTGAAGCTTTCTTT,few,TRBJ1-1,.,TRBV28
CSASSLAGGHDTQYF,TGCAGTGCTAGTTCCCTAGCGGGGGGGCATGATACGCAGTATTTT,many,TRBJ2-3,TRBD2,TRBV20-1
CSGRSGMWGELFF,TGCAGCGGGCGGTCGGGAATGTGGGGGGAGCTGTTTTTT,many,TRBJ2-2,.,TRBV29-1
CASSLDRSYGYTF,TGTGCCAGCAGCTTGGACAGGAGCTATGGCTACACCTTC,many,TRBJ1-2,TRBD1,TRBV7-2
CATSDGTYQETQYF,TGTGCCACCAGCGACGGGACGTATCAAGAGACCCAGTACTTC,many,TRBJ2-5,.,TRBV15
CASSTQTPNTEAFF,TGCGCCAGCAGCACTCAGACCCCGAACACTGAAGCTTTCTTT,many,TRBJ1-1,.,TRBV4-1
CSALLAANYEQYF,TGCAGTGCTTTACTAGCGGCCAACTACGAGCAGTACTTC,few,TRBJ2-7,TRBD2,TRBV20-1
CSARSLAAYNEQFF,TGCAGTGCTAGATCACTAGCGGCTTACAATGAGCAGTTCTTC,many,TRBJ2-1,TRBD2,TRBV20-1
CASSFLSGVGTQYF,TGTGCCAGCAGTTTTTTATCTGGTGTCGGGACCCAGTACTTC,.,TRBJ2-5,.,TRBV12-3/TRBV12-4
CASSRPDRDSTDTQYF,TGTGCCAGCAGCCGTCCTGACCGGGACAGCACAGATACGCAGTATTTT,many,TRBJ2-3,.,TRBV7-9
CSAIRDIYGYTF,TGCAGTGCGATCAGGGATATCTATGGCTACACCTTC,many,TRBJ1-2,.,TRBV20-1
CAIRPIEAYEQYF,TGTGCCATCAGGCCGATTGAGGCCTACGAGCAGTACTTC,few,TRBJ2-7,.,TRBV10-3